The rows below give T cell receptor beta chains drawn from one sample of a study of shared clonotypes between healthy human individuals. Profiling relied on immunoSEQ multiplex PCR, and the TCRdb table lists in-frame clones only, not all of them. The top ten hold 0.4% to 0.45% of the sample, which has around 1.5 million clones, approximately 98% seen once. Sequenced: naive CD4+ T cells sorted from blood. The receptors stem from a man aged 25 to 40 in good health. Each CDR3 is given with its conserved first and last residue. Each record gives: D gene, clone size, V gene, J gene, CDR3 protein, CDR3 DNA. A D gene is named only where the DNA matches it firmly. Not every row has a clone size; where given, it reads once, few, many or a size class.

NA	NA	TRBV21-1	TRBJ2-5	CARGLAGQETQYF	TGTGCCAGGGGACTAGCGGGACAAGAGACCCAGTACTTC
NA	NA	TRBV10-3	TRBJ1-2	CAISAPPDSVYGYTF	TGTGCCATCAGTGCCCCACCTGACAGTGTCTATGGCTACACCTTC
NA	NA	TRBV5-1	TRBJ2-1	CASSLGDAGLGDEQFF	TGCGCCAGCAGCTTGGGAGATGCGGGATTGGGTGATGAGCAGTTCTTC
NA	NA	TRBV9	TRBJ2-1	CASSVAGINNEQFF	TGTGCCAGCAGCGTAGCGGGGATAAACAATGAGCAGTTCTTC
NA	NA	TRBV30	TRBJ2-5	CAWGVSGETQYF	TGTGCCTGGGGCGTCTCGGGAGAGACCCAGTACTTC
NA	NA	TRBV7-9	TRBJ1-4	CASSLRGSPNEKLFF	TGTGCCAGCAGCTTACGGGGATCCCCAAATGAAAAACTGTTTTTT
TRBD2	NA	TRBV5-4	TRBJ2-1	CASSFTSGRFSYNEQFF	TGTGCCAGCAGTTTTACAAGCGGGAGGTTCTCCTACAATGAGCAGTTCTTC
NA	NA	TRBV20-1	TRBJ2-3	CSVPRPDTQYF	TGCAGTGTCCCCAGACCAGATACGCAGTATTTT
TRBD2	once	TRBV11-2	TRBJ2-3	CASSAGGRVLGTDTQYF	TGTGCCAGCAGCGCGGGGGGCAGGGTTCTAGGCACAGATACGCAGTATTTT
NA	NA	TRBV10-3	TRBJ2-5	CAISEPRGGLETQYF	TGTGCCATCAGTGAGCCCAGAGGGGGACTAGAGACCCAGTACTTC